This T cell receptor beta chain was identified during a study of technical replicates of blood from several donors. Trimming stripped 2 bases from V and 7 bases from J, with 14 bases between. Germline V lookup: CDR1 MGHDK, CDR2 SYGVNS. The CDR3 totals 14 residues. Sequencing used immunoSEQ multiplex PCR; TCRdb keeps in-frame clones, though not all of them. The data show 82,000 or so clones, with under 96% seen just once and more than 0.35% held by the top ten. V gene TRBV25-1 combines with J gene TRBJ1-1, with D possibly being TRBD1 (5 bases). The TCR was taken from a human donor in good health. The specimen sequenced was T cells isolated from PBMCs. In DNA form, the CDR3 reads TGTGCCAGCAGTGAAGAGAGGGGAGGAGGTGAAGCTTTCTTT. It translates to CASSEERGGGEAFF.